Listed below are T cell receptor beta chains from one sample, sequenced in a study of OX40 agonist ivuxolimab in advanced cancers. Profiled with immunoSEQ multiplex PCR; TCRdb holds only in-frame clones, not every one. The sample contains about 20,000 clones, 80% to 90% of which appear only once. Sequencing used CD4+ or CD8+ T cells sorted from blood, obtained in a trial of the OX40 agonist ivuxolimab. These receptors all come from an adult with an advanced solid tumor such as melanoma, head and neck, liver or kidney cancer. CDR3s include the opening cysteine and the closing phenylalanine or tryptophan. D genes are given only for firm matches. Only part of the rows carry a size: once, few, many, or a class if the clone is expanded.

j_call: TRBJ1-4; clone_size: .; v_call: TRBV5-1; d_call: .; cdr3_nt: TGCGCCAGCAGAATCAAAACTAATGAAAAACTGTTTTTT; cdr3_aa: CASRIKTNEKLFF
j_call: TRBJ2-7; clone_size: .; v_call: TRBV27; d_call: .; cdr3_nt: TGTGCCAGCAGTTACCGGGGCCCAGCCTACGAGCAGTACTTC; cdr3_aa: CASSYRGPAYEQYF
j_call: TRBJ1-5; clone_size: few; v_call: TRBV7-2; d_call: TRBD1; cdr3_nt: TGTGCCAGCAGACTTCTTTTGACAGGGGGCAGTTATAGCAATCAGCCCCAGCATTTT; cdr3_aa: CASRLLLTGGSYSNQPQHF
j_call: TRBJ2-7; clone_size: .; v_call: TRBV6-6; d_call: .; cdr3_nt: TGTGCCAGCAGTCCATCCTTGACTGCGCAGTACTTC; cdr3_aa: CASSPSLTAQYF
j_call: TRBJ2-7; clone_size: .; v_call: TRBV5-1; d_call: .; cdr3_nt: TGCGCCAGCTCCCCCGCCCCGGGGCCCTACGAGCAGTACTTC; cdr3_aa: CASSPAPGPYEQYF
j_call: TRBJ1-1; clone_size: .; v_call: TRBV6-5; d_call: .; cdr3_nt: TGTGCCAGCAGCCACCTGAGGAACACTGAAGCTTTCTTT; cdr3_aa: CASSHLRNTEAFF
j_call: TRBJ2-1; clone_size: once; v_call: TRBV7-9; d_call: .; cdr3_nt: TGTGCCAGCACCCAAGCGGTTGAGCAGTTCTTC; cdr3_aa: CASTQAVEQFF
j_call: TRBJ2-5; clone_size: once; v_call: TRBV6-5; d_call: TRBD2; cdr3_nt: TGTGCCAGCAGTTACTCACTAGCGGGGGGACAAGAGACCCAGTACTTC; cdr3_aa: CASSYSLAGGQETQYF
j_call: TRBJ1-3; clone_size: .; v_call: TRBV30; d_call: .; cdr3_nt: TGTGCCTGGAGCGCCGGGACAAACTCTGGAAACACCATATATTTT; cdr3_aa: CAWSAGTNSGNTIYF
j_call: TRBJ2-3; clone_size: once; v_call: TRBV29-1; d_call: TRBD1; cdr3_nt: TGCAGCGGTACCGACAGGGGCGCGGCAGATACGCAGTATTTT; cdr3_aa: CSGTDRGAADTQYF
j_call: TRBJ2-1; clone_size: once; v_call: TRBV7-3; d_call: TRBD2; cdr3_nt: TGTGCCAGCAGCTCCCTAGCGGGAGGGGTCAATGAGCAGTTCTTC; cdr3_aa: CASSSLAGGVNEQFF
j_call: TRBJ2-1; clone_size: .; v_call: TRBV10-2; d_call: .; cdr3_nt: TGCGCCAGCAGCGAGGGGGAGGGGACTGGGCAGTTCTTC; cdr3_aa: CASSEGEGTGQFF
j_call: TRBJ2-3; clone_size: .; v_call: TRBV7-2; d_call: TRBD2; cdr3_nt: TGTGCCAGCAGCTTAGACCCCGGGGGGGCGAGCACAGATACGCAGTATTTT; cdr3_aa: CASSLDPGGASTDTQYF
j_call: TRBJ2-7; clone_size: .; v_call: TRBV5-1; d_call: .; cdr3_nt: TGCGCCAGCAGCTTGGAGTGGGGGATCTCCTACGAGCAGTACTTC; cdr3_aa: CASSLEWGISYEQYF
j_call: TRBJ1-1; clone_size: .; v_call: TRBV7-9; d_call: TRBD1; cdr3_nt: TGTGCCAGCAGCCCGGGGACAGGGCGGGTCACTGAAGCTTTCTTT; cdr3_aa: CASSPGTGRVTEAFF
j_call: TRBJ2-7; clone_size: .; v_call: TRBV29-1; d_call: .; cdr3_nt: TGCAGCGTTGCAGGGTCGGAGCAGTACTTC; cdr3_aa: CSVAGSEQYF
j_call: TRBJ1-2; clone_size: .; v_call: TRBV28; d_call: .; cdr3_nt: TGTGCCAGCAGCCCACAGGGTTATAACTATGGCTACACCTTC; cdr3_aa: CASSPQGYNYGYTF
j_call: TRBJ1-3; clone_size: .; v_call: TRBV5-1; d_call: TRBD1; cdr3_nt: TGCGCCAGCAGCTCGGGTGGACAGGCTGGAAACACCATATATTTT; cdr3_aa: CASSSGGQAGNTIYF
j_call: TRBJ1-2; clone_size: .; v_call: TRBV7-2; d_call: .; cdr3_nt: TGTGCCAGCAGCTTAGATCAGGGGACCTATGGCTACACCTTC; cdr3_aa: CASSLDQGTYGYTF
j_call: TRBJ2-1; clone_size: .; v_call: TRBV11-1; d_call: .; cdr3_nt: TGTGCCAGCAGCCGGACTTCGGACAATGAGCAGTTCTTC; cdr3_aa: CASSRTSDNEQFF
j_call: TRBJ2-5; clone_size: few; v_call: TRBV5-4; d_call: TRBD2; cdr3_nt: TGTGCCAGCAGCTCGGCGGGAGGGAAAGAGACCCAGTACTTC; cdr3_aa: CASSSAGGKETQYF
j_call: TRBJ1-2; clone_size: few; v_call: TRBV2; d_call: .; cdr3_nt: TGTGCCAGCAGTGAACTGGGGACGGCTGCGGGCTACACCTTC; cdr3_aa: CASSELGTAAGYTF
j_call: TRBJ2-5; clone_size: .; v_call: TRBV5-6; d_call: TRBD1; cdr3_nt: TGTGCCAGCAGCTTCCCGGACAGGGGGTTACAGACCCAGTACTTC; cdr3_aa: CASSFPDRGLQTQYF
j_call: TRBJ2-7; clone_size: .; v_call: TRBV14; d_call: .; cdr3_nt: TGTGCCAGCTCCCGGGACACCTTTTACGAGCAGTACTTC; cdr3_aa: CASSRDTFYEQYF
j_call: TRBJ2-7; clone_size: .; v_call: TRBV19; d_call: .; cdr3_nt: TGTGCCAGTAGTATAGATATCGGGCAATCCTACGAGCAGTACTTC; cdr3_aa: CASSIDIGQSYEQYF
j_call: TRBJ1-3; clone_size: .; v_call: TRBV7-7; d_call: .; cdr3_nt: TGTGCTAGCATCCACCCCCCCCCGCAGGGCCAGACAGAGGACTCTGGAAACACCATATATTTT; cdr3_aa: CASIHPPPQGQTEDSGNTIYF
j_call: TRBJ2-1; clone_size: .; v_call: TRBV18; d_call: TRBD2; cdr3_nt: TGTGCCAGCTCACCACTTAGGACTAGCGGGAGGAGCTCCTACAATGAGCAGTTCTTC; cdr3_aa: CASSPLRTSGRSSYNEQFF
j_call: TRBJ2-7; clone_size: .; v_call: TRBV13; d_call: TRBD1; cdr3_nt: TGTGCCAGCAGCTTTGGGGACAGGACTTACGAGCAGTACTTC; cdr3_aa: CASSFGDRTYEQYF
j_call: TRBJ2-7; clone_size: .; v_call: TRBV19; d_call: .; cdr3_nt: TGTGCCAGTAGTATAGAAAACAGGGCCTACGAGCAGTACTTC; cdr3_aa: CASSIENRAYEQYF